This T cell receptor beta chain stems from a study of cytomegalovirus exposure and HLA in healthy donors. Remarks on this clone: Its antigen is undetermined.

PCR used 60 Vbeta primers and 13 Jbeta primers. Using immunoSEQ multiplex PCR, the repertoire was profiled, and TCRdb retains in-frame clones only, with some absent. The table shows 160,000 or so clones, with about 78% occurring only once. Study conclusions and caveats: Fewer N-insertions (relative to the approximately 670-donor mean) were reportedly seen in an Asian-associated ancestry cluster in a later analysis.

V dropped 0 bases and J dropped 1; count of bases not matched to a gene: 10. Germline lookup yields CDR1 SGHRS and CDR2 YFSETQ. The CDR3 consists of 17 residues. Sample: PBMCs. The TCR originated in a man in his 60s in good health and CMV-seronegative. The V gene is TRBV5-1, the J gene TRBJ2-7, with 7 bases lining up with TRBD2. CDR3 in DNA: TGCGCCAGCAGCTTGGCCGCGGGCGGGAGCCCTTCCTACGAGCAGTACTTC. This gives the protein CASSLAAGGSPSYEQYF.